A single sample is the source of the 3 T cell receptor beta chains below, sequenced in a study of blood T cell repertoires in COVID-19. The method was immunoSEQ multiplex PCR; TCRdb's version includes in-frame clones alone and lacks a portion of them. The sample yields over 200,000 clones, more than 85% seen once. The sample taken for sequencing was peripheral blood. All receptors derive from a man aged 35 to 55 with acute or convalescent COVID-19.

The rearrangement links TRBV15 to TRBJ1-1; tentative D call: TRBD1 (5 bases). Looked up from germline, CDR1 is LNHNV and CDR2 is YYDKDF (reference sequence). V lost 3 bases and J 1 base, leaving 12 bases between the germline ends. The CDR3 covers 15 residues. The CDR3 DNA reads as TGTGCCACCAGCAGCCTCGGGGGAAGGAACACTGAAGCTTTCTTT. It yields the protein CATSSLGGRNTEAFF.

In DNA form, the CDR3 reads TGTGCCAGCAGTGAGGCAGGGTACGGTCAGCCCCAGCATTTT. Translation: CASSEAGYGQPQHF. V and J are TRBV2 and TRBJ1-5; D may be TRBD1 (5 bases). This CDR3 is built from 14 residues. V shed 3 bases and J shed 6 bases, with 12 bases lying between them. Per germline, CDR1 SNHLY and CDR2 FYNNEI.

The chain carries TRBV5-8 and TRBJ2-7; possible D gene TRBD1, 6 bases. CDR3 length equals 14 residues. Germline loops: CDR1 SGHTS, CDR2 YDEGEE. With 4 bases removed from V and 3 bases from J, the gap between germline ends came to 14 bases. The CDR3 DNA is TGTGCCAGCAGCCTACAGACAGGAAACTACGAGCAGTACTTC. This encodes CASSLQTGNYEQYF.